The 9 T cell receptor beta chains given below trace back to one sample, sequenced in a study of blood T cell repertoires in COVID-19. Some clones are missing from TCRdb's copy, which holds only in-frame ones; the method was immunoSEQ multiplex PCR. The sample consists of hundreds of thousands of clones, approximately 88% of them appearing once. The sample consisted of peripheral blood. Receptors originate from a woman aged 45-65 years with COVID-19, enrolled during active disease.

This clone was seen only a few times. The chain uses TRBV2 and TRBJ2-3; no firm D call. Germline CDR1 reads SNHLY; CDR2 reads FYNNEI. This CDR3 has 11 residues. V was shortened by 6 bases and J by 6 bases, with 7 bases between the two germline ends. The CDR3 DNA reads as TGTGCCAGCAGCCCCTTGGATACGCAGTATTTT. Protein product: CASSPLDTQYF.

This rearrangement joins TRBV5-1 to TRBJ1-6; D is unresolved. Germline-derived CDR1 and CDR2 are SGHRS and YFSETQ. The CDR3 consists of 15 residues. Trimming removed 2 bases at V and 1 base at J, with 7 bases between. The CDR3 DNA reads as TGCGCCAGCAGCTTAGACGGGTCCTATAATTCACCCCTCCACTTT. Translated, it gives CASSLDGSYNSPLHF.

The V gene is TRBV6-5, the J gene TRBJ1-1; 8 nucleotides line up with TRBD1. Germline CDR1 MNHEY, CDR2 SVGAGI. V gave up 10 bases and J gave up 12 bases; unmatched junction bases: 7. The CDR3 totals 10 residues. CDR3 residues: CATRTGWTFF. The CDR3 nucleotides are TGTGCCACCCGGACAGGGTGGACTTTCTTT.

This chain's CDR3 is CASSLDGGNTEAFF. The CDR3 bases are TGTGCCAGCAGCTTAGACGGCGGGAACACTGAAGCTTTCTTT. J is TRBJ1-1 and V is TRBV11-2; D gene unclear. The CDR3 consists of 14 residues. The germline gives CDR1 SGHAT, CDR2 FQNNGV. V dropped 0 bases and J dropped 1 base, with 6 bases sitting between them.

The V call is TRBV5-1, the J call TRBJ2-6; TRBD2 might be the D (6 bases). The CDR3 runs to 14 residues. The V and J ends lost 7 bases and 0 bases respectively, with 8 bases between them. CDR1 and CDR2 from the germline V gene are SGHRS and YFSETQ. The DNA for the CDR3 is TGCGCCAGCCGGGAGAACTCTGGGGCCAACGTCCTGACTTTC. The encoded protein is CASRENSGANVLTF.

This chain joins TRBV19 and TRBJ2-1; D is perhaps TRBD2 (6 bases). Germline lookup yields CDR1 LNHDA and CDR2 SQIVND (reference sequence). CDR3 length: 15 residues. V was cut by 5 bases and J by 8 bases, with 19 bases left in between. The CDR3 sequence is CASSSPGGVGHEQFF. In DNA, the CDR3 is TGTGCCAGTAGTTCCCCGGGCGGGGTCGGACATGAGCAGTTCTTC.

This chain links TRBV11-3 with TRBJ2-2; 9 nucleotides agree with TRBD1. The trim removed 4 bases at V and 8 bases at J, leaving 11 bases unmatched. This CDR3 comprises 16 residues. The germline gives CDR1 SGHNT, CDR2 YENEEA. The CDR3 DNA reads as TGTGCCAGCAGCTCCCCCGGGACAGGGTTATCGGGGGAGCTGTTTTTT. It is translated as CASSSPGTGLSGELFF.

In DNA form, the CDR3 reads TGTGCCATCAGTGATTCTAGGCCGGGGGTTAACACTGAAGCTTTCTTT. Translation: CAISDSRPGVNTEAFF. The chain links TRBV10-3 to TRBJ1-1; maybe TRBD1 (5 bases). This CDR3 is built from 16 residues. CDR1 and CDR2 (germline): ENHRY, SYGVKD. The V end was cut by 3 bases, the J end by 2 bases, with 16 bases between.

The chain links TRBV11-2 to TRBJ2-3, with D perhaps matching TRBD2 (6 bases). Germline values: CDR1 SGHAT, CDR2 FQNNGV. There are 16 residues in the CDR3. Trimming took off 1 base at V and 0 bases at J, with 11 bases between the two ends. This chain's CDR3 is CASSLVGGTSTDTQYF. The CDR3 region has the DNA TGTGCCAGCAGCTTAGTGGGGGGTACGAGCACAGATACGCAGTATTTT.